This record concerns one T cell receptor beta chain sequence. Its cognate antigen is unknown. The data derive from a study of CXCR3-negative and CXCR3-positive naive CD8 T cells. Overall study context: Roughly 1.5 +/- 0.3 million TRB reads came from each library, giving some 150 million in total. General study findings and limits: Compared with CXCR3-negative naive cells, CXCR3-positive naive cells showed more hydrophobic TRB CDR3s. In cryopreserved cells, CXCR3 expression partially decreased, and fresh PBMCs were used in most assays.

The CDR3 contains 11 residues. Germline CDR1 and CDR2: SQVTM and ANQGSEA. The TRB cDNA libraries were prepared by 5' RACE with UMI labels. For each CDR3 protein, TCRdb gives one entry from its re-call of the 5' RACE reads, without DNA. The ten top clones account for approximately 1%, within a sample of about 98,000 distinct CDR3 sequences. The sorter processed each CD8+ T cell subset in triplicate at hundreds of thousands of cells apiece. This clonotype was sampled from a human donor in good health. Some clones in this sample may be carry-over from other donors' samples. The sequenced sample consisted of naive CXCR3+ CD8+ T cells from blood. The subset denotes: CD45RO-CCR7+CD27+CD95- naive CD8+ T cells expressing CXCR3 (TNR3+). The chain couples TRBV29-1 to TRBJ2-1. The CDR3 region is CSVEAGNEQFF.